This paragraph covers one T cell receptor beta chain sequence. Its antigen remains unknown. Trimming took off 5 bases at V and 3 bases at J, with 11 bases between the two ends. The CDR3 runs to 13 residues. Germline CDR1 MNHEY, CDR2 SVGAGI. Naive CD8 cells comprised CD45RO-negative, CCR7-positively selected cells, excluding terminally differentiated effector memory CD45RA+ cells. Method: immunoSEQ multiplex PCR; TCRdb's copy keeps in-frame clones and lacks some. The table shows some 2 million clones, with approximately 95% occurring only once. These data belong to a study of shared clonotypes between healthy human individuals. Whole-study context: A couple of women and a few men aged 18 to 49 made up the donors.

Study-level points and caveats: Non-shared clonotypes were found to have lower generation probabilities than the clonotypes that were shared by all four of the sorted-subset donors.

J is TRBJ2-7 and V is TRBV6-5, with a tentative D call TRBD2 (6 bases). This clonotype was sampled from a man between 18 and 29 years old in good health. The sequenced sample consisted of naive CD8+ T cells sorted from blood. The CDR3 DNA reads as TGTGCCAGCAGTGCGGGGCAGTACTACGAGCAGTACTTC. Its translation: CASSAGQYYEQYF.